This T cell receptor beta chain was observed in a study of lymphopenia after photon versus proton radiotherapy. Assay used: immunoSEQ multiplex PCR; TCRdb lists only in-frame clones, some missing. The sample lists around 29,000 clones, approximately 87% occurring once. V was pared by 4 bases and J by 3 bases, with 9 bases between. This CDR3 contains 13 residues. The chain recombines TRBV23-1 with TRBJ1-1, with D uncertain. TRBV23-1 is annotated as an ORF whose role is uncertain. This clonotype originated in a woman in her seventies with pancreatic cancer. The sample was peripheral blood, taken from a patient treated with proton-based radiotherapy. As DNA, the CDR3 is TGCGCCAGCAGTCGGGCGGACGACACTGAAGCTTTCTTT. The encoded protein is CASSRADDTEAFF.